This T cell receptor beta chain derives from a study of T cells after yellow fever vaccination. Study-wide findings and caveats: Any FACS-sorted repertoire could hold abundant clonotypes that contaminate it from the bulk population. Some clonotypes, a small share, were shared between CD4 and CD8 compartments.

This clonotype has ten or more counts. What it binds is not known. CDR1 and CDR2 from the germline V gene are SGHVS and FNYEAQ. The V and J ends lost 0 bases and 6 bases respectively, with 6 bases between them. The CDR3 loop spans 12 amino acids. TCRdb called the 5' RACE reads again in MiXCR, with one record for every CDR3 protein. The sample lists more than 300,000 distinct CDR3 sequences, 6.8% occurring once. The chain joins TRBV7-6 to TRBJ2-7; D perhaps matches TRBD1 (5 bases). Source: PBMCs, taken 45 days after the first yellow fever vaccination. This sequence originates from a man younger than 35 who received the YFV17D yellow fever vaccine. The CDR3 sequence is CASSLAGVEQYF. CDR3 nucleotides: TGTGCCAGCAGCTTAGCAGGGGTCGAGCAGTACTTC.